Described below is a single T cell receptor beta chain sequence and its context. What it binds is unknown. TCRdb's table, derived via immunoSEQ multiplex PCR, lists solely in-frame clones and lacks some. The table has about 350,000 clones, about 89% seen once; the top ten hold approximately 5%. Looked up from germline, CDR1 is SGHRS and CDR2 is YFSETQ. Trimming pared 6 bases from V and 5 bases from J, leaving 11 bases between. The CDR3 totals 12 residues. Treatment meaning: some 20 received Ad26.COV2.S at low or high dose, single or two shots; 5 received placebo; per-sample allocation not given. Vaccine and placebo recipients were sampled on day 63 after the first injection. This sample is part of a study of Ad26.COV2.S vaccination and SARS-CoV-2 variants. Study summary: The donor participated in the COV1001 trial, in its Ad26.COV2.S arm. Participants got Ad26.COV2.S intramuscularly, once or twice 56 days apart. The study's findings and limits: Participants given vaccine showed non-spike TCR breadth similar to that of placebo recipients. There was reportedly substantial breadth in spike-specific CD8+ and CD4+ T cell responses after vaccination.

J is TRBJ2-5 and V is TRBV5-1; D gene unclear. The source is a person aged 18-60 years who received the Ad26.COV2.S COVID-19 vaccine or a placebo. The source material was peripheral blood, sampled in a trial of Ad26.COV2.S vaccine versus placebo. CDR3 DNA sequence: TGCGCCAGCATGTCTGAGAGCGAGACCCAGTACTTC. It is translated as CASMSESETQYF.